One and the same sample provided the 23 T cell receptor beta chains below, sequenced in a study of blood T cells in healthy people across ages. A second PCR of about 7 to 12 cycles used a sample-barcoded 5' primer and a J-beta primer mix. TCRdb re-derived calls from the 5' RACE reads in MiXCR, one entry per CDR3 protein. This sample has hundreds of thousands of distinct CDR3 sequences; about 52% occur once, and the top ten carry under 35%. The sequenced sample consisted of blood. The receptor set was obtained from a woman aged 60-75 years in good health.

This clonotype has a handful of counts. The chain couples TRBV6-6 to TRBJ2-7; 9 bases are shared with TRBD2. Germline values: CDR1 MNHNY, CDR2 SVGAGI (reference sequence). This CDR3 has 17 amino acids. J was trimmed by 3 bases and V by 5 bases; bases with no gene match: 14. The CDR3 DNA sequence: TGTGCCAGCAGTCCCGGGGTAGCGGGAGCGGGGGGCTACGAGCAGTACTTC. Its translation is CASSPGVAGAGGYEQYF.

In the case of this clonotype: One junction end disagrees with the germline gene, perhaps due to a read error. The chain combines TRBV7-7 with TRBJ2-2, with a possible D match to TRBD2 (5 bases). The CDR3 is 16 amino acids. Germline V gives CDR1 SSHAT, CDR2 FNYEAQ (reference sequence). Here the CDR3 reads CASSLDLGRRTGELFF. CDR3 nucleotides: TGTGCTAGCAGCTTAGATCTGGGGAGACGCACCGGGGAGCTGTTTTTT.

A single count supports this clonotype. This chain connects TRBV5-1 to TRBJ2-2, with TRBD2 as a possible D gene (5 bases). Germline V gives CDR1 SGHRS, CDR2 YFSETQ. Trimming took off 1 base at V and 7 bases at J, with 11 bases between the two ends. The CDR3 is 14 residues long. The CDR3: CASSLNSASGELFF. Written as DNA, the CDR3 is TGCGCCAGCAGCTTGAATAGCGCTAGCGGGGAGCTGTTTTTT.

Many counts were recorded for this clonotype. V gene TRBV29-1 combines with J gene TRBJ2-7; D not resolved. The V gene's germline CDR1 is SQVTM and CDR2 ANQGSEA. This CDR3 is 12 amino acids long. The V end lost 3 bases, the J end lost 4 bases, and 10 bases lay between the germline ends. CDR3 loop: CSVEAGGYEQYF. In nucleotides, the CDR3 is TGCAGCGTTGAGGCAGGTGGATACGAGCAGTACTTC.

This clonotype appeared a few times. The chain uses TRBV7-3 and TRBJ1-6; TRBD1 matches at 9 bases. Trimming cost V 4 bases and J 10 bases; bases outside gene matches: 8. This CDR3 has 15 residues. CDR1 SGHTA and CDR2 FQGTGA come from the germline V gene. The CDR3 protein is CASSSRDREKSPLHF. The CDR3 nucleotides read TGTGCCAGCAGCTCCCGGGACAGGGAAAAATCACCCCTCCACTTT. The entire variable domain, with the rest obtained from reference TRBV7-3 and TRBJ1-6, is as follows: GAGVSQTPSNKVTEKGKYVELRCDPISGHTALYWYRQSLGQGPEFLIYFQGTGAADDSGLPNDRFFAVRPEGSVSTLKIQRTERGDSAVYLCASSSRDREKSPLHFGNGTRLTVT.

The chain joins TRBV4-2 to TRBJ1-2, with 7 bases aligning to TRBD1. Germline CDR1 reads LGHNA; CDR2 reads YNFKEQ. This CDR3 is 18 amino acids long. V shed 4 bases and J 0 bases; nucleotides not matched to a gene: 14. DNA of the CDR3: TGTGCCAGCAGCCCAGATGAGGGACAGCGGATAGCTAACTATGGCTACACCTTC. Its protein product is CASSPDEGQRIANYGYTF.

This chain connects TRBV7-9 to TRBJ2-3; 11 nucleotides line up with TRBD1. V shed 4 bases and J 4 bases; nucleotides not matched to a gene: 4. This CDR3 has 15 amino acids. Germline-derived CDR1 and CDR2 are SEHNR and FQNEAQ (reference sequence). In nucleotides, the CDR3 is TGTGCCAGCAGCTCCCGGGACAGGGGGTCAGATACGCAGTATTTT. The encoded protein is CASSSRDRGSDTQYF.

The chain joins TRBV7-2 to TRBJ1-6; D might be TRBD1 (6 bases). V was shortened by 4 bases and J by 9 bases, with 13 bases between the two germline ends. Germline CDR1 SGHTA, CDR2 FQGNSA. The CDR3 is 14 residues long. The CDR3 region is CASSSTGRVSPLHF. For the CDR3, the DNA is TGTGCCAGCAGCTCCACAGGGAGGGTTTCACCCCTCCACTTT.

In nucleotides, the CDR3 is TGTGCCAGCAGCGCGTATCTAGCGGGAGGTACGAATGAGCAGTTCTTC. Protein product: CASSAYLAGGTNEQFF. The chain uses TRBV7-8 and TRBJ2-1; TRBD2 matches 11 bases. Trimming cost V 5 bases and J 7 bases; bases outside gene matches: 10. The germline V gene encodes CDR1 SGHVS and CDR2 FQNEAQ. The CDR3 extends over 16 amino acids.

V gene TRBV6-5 combines with J gene TRBJ2-2; D unclear. Germline V gives CDR1 MNHEY, CDR2 SVGAGI. Trimming shortened V by 7 bases and J by 2 bases, and 11 bases separated the two germline ends. The CDR3 consists of 14 residues. Here the CDR3 DNA reads TGTGCCAGCACAAGGGTGTTCAACACCGGGGAGCTGTTTTTT. Its protein product is CASTRVFNTGELFF.

The rearrangement uses TRBV4-3 and TRBJ1-5, with TRBD1 as a possible D gene (5 bases). V lost 1 base and J lost 6, with 13 bases in between. The CDR3 is 15 amino acids. Germline V lookup: CDR1 LGHNA, CDR2 YSLEER. The CDR3 is CASSQVAGSGQPQHF. The CDR3 coding sequence is TGCGCCAGCAGCCAAGTGGCAGGGTCGGGTCAGCCCCAGCATTTT.

With regard to this clonotype: A single base separates this from a much larger clone, so it may be a read error. This CDR3 is CASRVGQGCDYTF. CDR3 DNA: TGTGCCAGCAGAGTGGGACAGGGGTGTGACTACACCTTC. The V call is TRBV27, the J call TRBJ1-2, with 10 nucleotides matching TRBD1. The CDR3 length is 13 residues. Trimming at V came to 6 bases and at J to 10 bases, leaving 8 bases not matched to a gene. In germline, CDR1 is MNHEY, CDR2 SMNVEV (reference sequence).

The chain uses TRBV25-1 and TRBJ1-4; no firm D call. Germline loops: CDR1 MGHDK, CDR2 SYGVNS. The ends were cut back, 5 bases at V and 8 bases at J, with 9 bases in the middle. This CDR3 spans 12 amino acids. CDR3 bases: TGTGCCAGCAGTATGGCGAGGGAAAAACTGTTTTTT. This encodes CASSMAREKLFF.

This chain links TRBV9 with TRBJ2-7; 7 bases match TRBD2. The end of the DNA aligns better with TRBJ2-5, so the J call may be wrong. The CDR3 totals 14 residues. Germline V gives CDR1 SGDLS, CDR2 YYNGEE. The CDR3 spells CASSVGRTSKTQYF. The CDR3, as DNA: TGTGCCAGCAGCGTAGGAAGGACTAGTAAGACCCAGTACTTC.

The chain combines TRBV5-1 with TRBJ1-4; TRBD1 agrees at 9 bases. The junction had 2 bases not matched to a gene; V was cut back by 0 bases and J by 5 bases. CDR3 size: 15 residues. Germline CDR1 and CDR2: SGHRS and YFSETQ. The CDR3 nucleotides read TGCGCCAGCAGCTTGGTGGGGACAGGGAATGAAAAACTGTTTTTT. It specifies CASSLVGTGNEKLFF.

The chain recombines TRBV7-2 with TRBJ2-7; D perhaps matches TRBD1 (6 bases). Germline V gene sequence: CDR1 SGHTA, CDR2 FQGNSA. CDR3 length: 17 residues. V shed 5 bases and J shed 0 bases, with 20 bases lying between them. CDR3 nucleotide sequence: TGTGCCAGCAGCCACTCGGTAGGGACAAGGGGCTCCTACGAGCAGTACTTC. It codes for CASSHSVGTRGSYEQYF.

This clonotype showed up just a few times. The rearrangement links TRBV12-3 or TRBV12-4 to TRBJ2-7, with D possibly matching TRBD2 (6 bases). The length of the CDR3 is 13 residues. Trimming stripped 5 bases from V and 2 bases from J, with 10 bases between. The CDR3 reads CASSRTTTYEQYF. The DNA of the CDR3 is TGTGCCAGCAGTCGGACTACTACCTACGAGCAGTACTTC.

This chain's CDR3 is CASSLTGDNEKLFF. The CDR3 bases are TGTGCCAGCAGTTTGACAGGCGATAATGAAAAACTGTTTTTT. The J gene is TRBJ1-4, the V gene TRBV28; TRBD1 is a possible D gene (6 bases). V lost 3 bases and J 4 bases, leaving 9 bases between the germline ends. The CDR3 extends over 14 amino acids. The germline CDR1 and CDR2 sequences are MDHEN and SYDVKM.

This clonotype was seen just once. The J gene is TRBJ1-1, the V gene TRBV2; D not certain. Trimming removed 3 bases from V and 5 bases from J, with 10 bases in between. Looked up from germline, CDR1 is SNHLY and CDR2 is FYNNEI. CDR3 size: 13 residues. The CDR3 region has the DNA TGTGCCAGCAGTGATTTAAGAGGGACTGAAGCTTTCTTT. This encodes CASSDLRGTEAFF.

This clonotype appeared a single time. A much more abundant neighbour one base away suggests this may be a read error. This sequence joins TRBV7-3 and TRBJ2-1; D may be TRBD1 (5 bases). The germline gives CDR1 SGHTA, CDR2 FQGTGA. CDR3 size: 14 residues. CDR3 region: CASNLKPGHNEQFF. The CDR3 region has the DNA TGTGCCAGCAACTTAAAACCAGGGCACAATGAGCAGTTCTTC. Complete variable domain (other parts from reference TRBV7-3 and TRBJ2-1): GAGVSQTPSNKVTEKGKYVELRCDPISGHTALYWYRQSLGQGPEFLIYFQGTGAADDSGLPNDRFFAVRPEGSVSTLKIQRTERGDSAVYLCASNLKPGHNEQFFGPGTRLTVL.

CDR3 amino acids: CASSPGGAGWVYNEQFF. The DNA for the CDR3 is TGTGCCAGCAGCCCCGGGGGGGCGGGATGGGTCTACAATGAGCAGTTCTTC. The chain carries TRBV7-2 and TRBJ2-1; 8 nucleotides agree with TRBD2. The CDR3 loop spans 17 amino acids. The germline V gene has CDR1 SGHTA and CDR2 FQGNSA. V shed 5 bases, J shed 3 bases, and the junction held 12 bases outside the gene matches.

Ten or more counts support this clonotype. The J gene is TRBJ2-3, the V gene TRBV3-1, with 8 bases matching TRBD2. Per germline, CDR1 LGHDT and CDR2 YNNKEL (reference sequence). CDR3 size: 15 residues. Germline trimming cut 3 bases from V and 1 base from J; bases unmatched to any gene: 3. In nucleotides, the CDR3 is TGTGCCAGCAGCCATAGCGGGGAGGGCACAGATACGCAGTATTTT. Protein product: CASSHSGEGTDTQYF.

This clonotype was counted a few times. The chain has TRBV28 and TRBJ2-1, with D maybe TRBD2 (7 bases). V was trimmed by 3 bases and J by 1 base, leaving 19 bases between them. The V gene's germline CDR1 is MDHEN and CDR2 SYDVKM. The CDR3 extends over 18 amino acids. CDR3 nucleotide sequence: TGTGCCAGCAGTTTTAGGGGGGAGGGAGTTTTATCCTACAATGAGCAGTTCTTC. Translated: CASSFRGEGVLSYNEQFF.